This TCR beta chain came from a study of T cell responses to AZD1222 COVID-19 vaccine. TCRdb's table, derived via immunoSEQ multiplex PCR, lists solely in-frame clones and lacks some. This sample carries 250,000 to 300,000 clones, 94% of them seen once, and the ten largest clones take less than 0.65%. The CDR3 contains 15 residues. Trimming took off 1 base at V and 0 bases at J, with 7 bases between the two ends. Germline-derived CDR1 and CDR2 are SNHLY and FYNNEI. Whole-study results and caveats: Among those given AZD1222, only 5 to 7 were seropositive at baseline.

Doses given second, at about 4 or about 12 weeks, were pooled. A remark on this clone: Its antigen is currently unknown.

The chain has TRBV2 and TRBJ2-1; no definite D call. This sequence originates from an adult who received the AZD1222 COVID-19 vaccine. This material consisted of peripheral blood, taken 28 days after the second AZD1222 dose. The DNA for the CDR3 is TGTGCCAGCAGTGAAGGGCCAAGCTCCTACAATGAGCAGTTCTTC. This translates into CASSEGPSSYNEQFF.